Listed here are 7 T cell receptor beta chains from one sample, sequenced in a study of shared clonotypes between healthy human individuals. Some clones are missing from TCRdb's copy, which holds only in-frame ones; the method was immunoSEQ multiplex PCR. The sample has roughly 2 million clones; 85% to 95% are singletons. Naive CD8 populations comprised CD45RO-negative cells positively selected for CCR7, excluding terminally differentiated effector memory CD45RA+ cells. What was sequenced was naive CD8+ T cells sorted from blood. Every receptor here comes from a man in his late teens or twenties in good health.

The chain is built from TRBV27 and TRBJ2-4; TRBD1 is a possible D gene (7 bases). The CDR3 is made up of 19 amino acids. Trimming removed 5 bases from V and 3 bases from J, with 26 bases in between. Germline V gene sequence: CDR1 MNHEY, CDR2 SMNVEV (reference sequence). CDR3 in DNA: TGTGCCAGCAGTCGTTTAGGAGGGGGCGCGGTTGGAGGCAAAAACATTCAGTACTTC. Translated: CASSRLGGGAVGGKNIQYF.

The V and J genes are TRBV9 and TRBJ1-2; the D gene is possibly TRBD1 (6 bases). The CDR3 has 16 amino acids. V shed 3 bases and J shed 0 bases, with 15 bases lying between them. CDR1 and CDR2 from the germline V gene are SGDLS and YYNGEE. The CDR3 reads CASSARDTLTNYGYTF. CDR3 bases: TGTGCCAGCAGCGCTCGGGACACTCTAACTAACTATGGCTACACCTTC.

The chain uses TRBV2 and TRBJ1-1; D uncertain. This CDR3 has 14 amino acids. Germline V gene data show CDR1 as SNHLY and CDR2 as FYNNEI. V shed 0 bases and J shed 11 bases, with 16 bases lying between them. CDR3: CASSEAPFAPRAFF. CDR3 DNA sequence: TGTGCCAGCAGTGAAGCCCCTTTTGCTCCCCGGGCTTTCTTT.

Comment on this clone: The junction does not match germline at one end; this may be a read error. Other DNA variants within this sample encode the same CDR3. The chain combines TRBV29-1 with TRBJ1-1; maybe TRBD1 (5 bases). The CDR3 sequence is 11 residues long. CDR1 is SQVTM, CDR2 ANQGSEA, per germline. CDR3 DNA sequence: TGCAGCGTTGAAAGGGGTTTTGAAGCTTTTTTT. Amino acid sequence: CSVERGFEAFF.

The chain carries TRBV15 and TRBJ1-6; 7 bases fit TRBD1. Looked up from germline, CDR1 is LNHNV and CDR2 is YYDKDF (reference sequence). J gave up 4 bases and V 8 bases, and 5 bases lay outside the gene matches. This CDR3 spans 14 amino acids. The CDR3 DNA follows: TGTGCCACCGGGAAACAGGGGTATAATTCACCCCTCCACTTT. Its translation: CATGKQGYNSPLHF.

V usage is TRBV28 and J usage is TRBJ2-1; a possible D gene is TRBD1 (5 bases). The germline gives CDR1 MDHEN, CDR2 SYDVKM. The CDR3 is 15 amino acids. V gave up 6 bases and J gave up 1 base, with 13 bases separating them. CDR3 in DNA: TGTGCCAGCAGGACACAGGTTGTATCCTACAATGAGCAGTTCTTC. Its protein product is CASRTQVVSYNEQFF.

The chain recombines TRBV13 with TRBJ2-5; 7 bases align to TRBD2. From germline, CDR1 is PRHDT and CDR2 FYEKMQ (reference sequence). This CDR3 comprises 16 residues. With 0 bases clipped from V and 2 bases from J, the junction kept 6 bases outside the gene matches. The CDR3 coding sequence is TGTGCCAGCAGCTTAGGGGTAGCGGGTGCGCAAGAGACCCAGTACTTC. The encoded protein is CASSLGVAGAQETQYF.